This T cell receptor beta chain was sequenced during a study of blood T cell repertoires in COVID-19. Study in general: The analysed material was cDNA or gDNA that came from T cells, B-cell-depleted T cells, or PBMCs.

Germline trimming cut 6 bases from V and 5 bases from J; bases unmatched to any gene: 5. CDR1 SQVTM and CDR2 ANQGSEA come from the germline V gene. The CDR3 has 13 amino acids. Study processing details: Amplified reference gene primers provided the basis for estimating nucleated cell counts. Sequencing was performed with immunoSEQ multiplex PCR; in TCRdb, only in-frame clones are kept and a portion is missing. From that table come the V and J calls and clone size; the DNA was used to work out D and trimming. The table has 200,000 to 250,000 clones, over 80% seen once. Participants were aged about 18 to 89 years from about two dozen US areas. Two negative PCRs, clearance, or symptom resolution were required of recovered Cohort 3 donors.

The chain uses TRBV29-1 and TRBJ1-4; 8 nucleotides match TRBD1. The material sequenced was PBMCs or T cells enriched from blood (not recorded which). This clonotype was obtained from a man aged 25-45 years who had recovered from COVID-19. CDR3: CSVPGQGNEKLFF. For the CDR3, the DNA is TGCAGCGTCCCCGGACAGGGAAATGAAAAACTGTTTTTT.